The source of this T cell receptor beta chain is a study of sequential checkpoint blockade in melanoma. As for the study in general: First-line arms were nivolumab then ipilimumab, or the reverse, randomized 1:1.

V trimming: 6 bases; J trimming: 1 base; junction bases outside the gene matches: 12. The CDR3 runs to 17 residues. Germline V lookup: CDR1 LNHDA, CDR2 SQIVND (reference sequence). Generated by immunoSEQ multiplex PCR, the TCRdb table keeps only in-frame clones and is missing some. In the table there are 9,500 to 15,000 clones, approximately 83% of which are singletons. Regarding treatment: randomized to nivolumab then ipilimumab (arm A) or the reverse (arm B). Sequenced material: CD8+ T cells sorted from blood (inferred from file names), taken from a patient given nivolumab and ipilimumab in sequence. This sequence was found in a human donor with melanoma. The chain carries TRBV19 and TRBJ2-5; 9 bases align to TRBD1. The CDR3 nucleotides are TGTGCCAGTAGCTTCTCACTCCGGGACAGGGCCCAAGAGACCCAGTACTTC. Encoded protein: CASSFSLRDRAQETQYF.